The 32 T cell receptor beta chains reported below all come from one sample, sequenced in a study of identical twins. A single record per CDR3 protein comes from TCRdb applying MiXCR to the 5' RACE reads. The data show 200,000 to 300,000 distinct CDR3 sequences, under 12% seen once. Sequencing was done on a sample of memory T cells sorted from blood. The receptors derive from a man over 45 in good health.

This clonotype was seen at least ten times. The CDR3 DNA follows: TGTGCCAGCAGCTTAGGTCCAGGGATGGAAGAGACCCAGTACTTC. Translating it yields CASSLGPGMEETQYF. The chain joins TRBV7-9 to TRBJ2-5; tentative D call: TRBD1 (5 bases). The CDR3 is 15 amino acids. Germline assignment: CDR1 SEHNR and CDR2 FQNEAQ (reference sequence). V was cut by 1 base and J by 3 bases, with 12 bases left in between.

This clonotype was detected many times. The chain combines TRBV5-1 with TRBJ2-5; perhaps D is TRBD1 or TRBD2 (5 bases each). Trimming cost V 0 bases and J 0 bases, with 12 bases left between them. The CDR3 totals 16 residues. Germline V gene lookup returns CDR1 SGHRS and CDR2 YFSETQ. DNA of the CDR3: TGCGCCAGCAGCTTGGGGCAGGGAGCCGACCAAGAGACCCAGTACTTC. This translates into CASSLGQGADQETQYF.

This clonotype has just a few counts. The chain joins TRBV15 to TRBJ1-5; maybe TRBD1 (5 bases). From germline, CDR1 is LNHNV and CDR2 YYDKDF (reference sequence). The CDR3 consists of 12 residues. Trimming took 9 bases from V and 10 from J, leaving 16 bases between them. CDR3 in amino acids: CATCRDLEPQHF. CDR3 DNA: TGTGCCACATGCCGGGACCTAGAACCCCAGCATTTT.

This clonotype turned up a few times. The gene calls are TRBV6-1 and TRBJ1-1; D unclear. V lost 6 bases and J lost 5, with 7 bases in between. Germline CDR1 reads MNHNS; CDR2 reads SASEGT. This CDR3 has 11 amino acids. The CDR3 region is CASRVGTEAFF. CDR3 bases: TGTGCCAGCAGGGTGGGAACTGAAGCTTTCTTT.

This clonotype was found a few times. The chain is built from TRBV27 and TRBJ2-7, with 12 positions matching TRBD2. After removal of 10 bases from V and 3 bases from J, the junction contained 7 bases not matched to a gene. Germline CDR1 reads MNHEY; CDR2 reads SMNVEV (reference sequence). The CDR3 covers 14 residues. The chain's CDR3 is CATGLAGTSYEQYF. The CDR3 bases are TGTGCCACGGGACTAGCGGGTACCAGCTACGAGCAGTACTTC.

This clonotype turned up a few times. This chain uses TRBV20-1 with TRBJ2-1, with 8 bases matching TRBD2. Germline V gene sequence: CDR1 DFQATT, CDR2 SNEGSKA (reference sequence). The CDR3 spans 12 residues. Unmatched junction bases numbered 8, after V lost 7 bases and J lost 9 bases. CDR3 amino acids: CSVAGGIGEQFF. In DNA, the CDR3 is TGCAGTGTTGCGGGGGGTATTGGTGAGCAGTTCTTC.

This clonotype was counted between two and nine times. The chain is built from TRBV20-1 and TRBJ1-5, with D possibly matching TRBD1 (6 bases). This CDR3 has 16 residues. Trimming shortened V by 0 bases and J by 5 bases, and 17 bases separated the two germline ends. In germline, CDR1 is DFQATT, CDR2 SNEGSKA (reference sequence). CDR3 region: CSARDWGRGTDQPQHF. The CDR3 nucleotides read TGCAGTGCTAGAGATTGGGGCAGGGGCACGGATCAGCCCCAGCATTTT.

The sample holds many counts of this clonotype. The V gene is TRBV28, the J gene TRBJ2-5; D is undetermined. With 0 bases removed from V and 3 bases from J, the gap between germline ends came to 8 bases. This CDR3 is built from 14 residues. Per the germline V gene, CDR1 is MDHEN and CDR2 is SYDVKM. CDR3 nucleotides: TGTGCCAGCAGTTTATGGTCCAGAGAAGAGACCCAGTACTTC. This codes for CASSLWSREETQYF.

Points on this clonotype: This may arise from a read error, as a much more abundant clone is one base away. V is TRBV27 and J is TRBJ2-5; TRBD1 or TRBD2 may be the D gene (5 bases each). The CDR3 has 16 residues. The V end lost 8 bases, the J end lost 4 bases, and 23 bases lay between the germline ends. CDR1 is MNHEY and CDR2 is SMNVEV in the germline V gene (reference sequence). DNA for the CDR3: TGTGCCAGCGCATCGACCCCGAGGGGCCGATTAGAGACCCAGTACTTC. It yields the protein CASASTPRGRLETQYF.

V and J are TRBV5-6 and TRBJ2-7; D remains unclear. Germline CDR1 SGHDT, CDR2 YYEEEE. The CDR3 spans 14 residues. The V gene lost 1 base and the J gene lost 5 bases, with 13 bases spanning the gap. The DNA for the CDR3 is TGTGCCAGCAGCTTGCGAAGGGAACGTAACGAGCAGTACTTC. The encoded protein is CASSLRRERNEQYF.

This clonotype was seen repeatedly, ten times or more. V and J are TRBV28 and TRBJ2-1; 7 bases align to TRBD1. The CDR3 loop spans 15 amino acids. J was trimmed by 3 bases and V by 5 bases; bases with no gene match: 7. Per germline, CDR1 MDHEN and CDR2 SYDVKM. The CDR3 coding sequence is TGTGCCAGCAGTGATCGACAGGGAAACTACAATGAGCAGTTCTTC. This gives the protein CASSDRQGNYNEQFF.

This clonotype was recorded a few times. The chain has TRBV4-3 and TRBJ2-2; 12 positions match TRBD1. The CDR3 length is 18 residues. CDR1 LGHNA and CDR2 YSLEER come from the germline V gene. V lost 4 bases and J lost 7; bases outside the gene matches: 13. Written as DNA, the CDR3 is TGCGCCAGCAGCCGCCTAGCATCGGGACAGGGGGCGGGCGGGGAGCTGTTTTTT. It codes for CASSRLASGQGAGGELFF.

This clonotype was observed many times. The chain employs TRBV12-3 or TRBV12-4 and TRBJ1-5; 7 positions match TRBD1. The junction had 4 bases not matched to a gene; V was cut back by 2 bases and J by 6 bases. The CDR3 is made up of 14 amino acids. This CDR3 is CASSLRQGGQPQHF. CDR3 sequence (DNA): TGTGCCAGCAGTTTAAGGCAGGGGGGTCAGCCCCAGCATTTT.

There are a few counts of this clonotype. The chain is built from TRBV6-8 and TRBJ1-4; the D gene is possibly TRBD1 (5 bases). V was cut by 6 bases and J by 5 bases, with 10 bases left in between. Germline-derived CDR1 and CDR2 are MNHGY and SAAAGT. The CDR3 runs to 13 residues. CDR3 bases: TGTGCCAGCAGAACCTACAGGAATGAAAAACTGTTTTTT. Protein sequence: CASRTYRNEKLFF.

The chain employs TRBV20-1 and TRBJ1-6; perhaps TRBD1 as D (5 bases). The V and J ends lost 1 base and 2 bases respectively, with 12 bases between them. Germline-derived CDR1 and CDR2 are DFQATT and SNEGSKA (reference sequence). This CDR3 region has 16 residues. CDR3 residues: CSARAEGGAYNSPLHF. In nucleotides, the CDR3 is TGCAGTGCTAGAGCCGAGGGAGGGGCCTATAATTCACCCCTCCACTTT.

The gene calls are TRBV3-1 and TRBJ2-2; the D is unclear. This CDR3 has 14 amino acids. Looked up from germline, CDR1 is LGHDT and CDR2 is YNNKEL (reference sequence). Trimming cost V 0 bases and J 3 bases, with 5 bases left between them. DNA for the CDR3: TGTGCCAGCAGCCAAGATCCTTACACCGGGGAGCTGTTTTTT. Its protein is CASSQDPYTGELFF.

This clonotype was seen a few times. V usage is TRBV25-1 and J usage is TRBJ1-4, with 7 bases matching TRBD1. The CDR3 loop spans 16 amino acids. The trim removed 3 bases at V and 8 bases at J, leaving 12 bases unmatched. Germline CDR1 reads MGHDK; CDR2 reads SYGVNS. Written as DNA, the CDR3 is TGTGCCAGCAGTGAGCAGGCAGGGGGACTTTTGGAAAAACTGTTTTTT. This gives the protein CASSEQAGGLLEKLFF.

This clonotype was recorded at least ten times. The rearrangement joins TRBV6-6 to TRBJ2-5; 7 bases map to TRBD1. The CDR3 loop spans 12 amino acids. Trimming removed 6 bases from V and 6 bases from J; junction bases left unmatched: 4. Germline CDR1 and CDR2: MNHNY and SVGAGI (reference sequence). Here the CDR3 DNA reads TGTGCCAGCAGCACAGGGGTCCAGACCCAGTACTTC. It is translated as CASSTGVQTQYF.

In nucleotides, the CDR3 is TGCAGTGCTAGAGAACACGAGAACACTGAAGCTTTCTTT. Translating gives CSAREHENTEAFF. V gene TRBV20-1 combines with J gene TRBJ1-1; D call uncertain. The germline V and J ends were trimmed by 0 bases and 1 base, with 6 bases remaining between them. This CDR3 spans 13 amino acids. CDR1 and CDR2 from the germline V gene are DFQATT and SNEGSKA (reference sequence).

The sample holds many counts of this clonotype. CDR3 amino acids: CSVEGTSGTSYEQYF. The CDR3 DNA reads TGCAGCGTTGAAGGGACTAGCGGGACCTCCTACGAGCAGTACTTC. The rearrangement joins TRBV29-1 to TRBJ2-7; 12 bases fit TRBD2. The CDR3 contains 15 residues. Germline assignment: CDR1 SQVTM and CDR2 ANQGSEA. V lost 1 base to trimming and J lost 0 bases; unmatched junction nucleotides: 1.

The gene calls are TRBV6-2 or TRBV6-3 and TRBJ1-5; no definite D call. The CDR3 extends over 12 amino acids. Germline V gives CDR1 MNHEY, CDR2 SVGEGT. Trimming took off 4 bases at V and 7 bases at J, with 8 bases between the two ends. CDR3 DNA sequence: TGTGCCAGCAGTTCCCTTTACCAGCCCCAGCATTTT. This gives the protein CASSSLYQPQHF.

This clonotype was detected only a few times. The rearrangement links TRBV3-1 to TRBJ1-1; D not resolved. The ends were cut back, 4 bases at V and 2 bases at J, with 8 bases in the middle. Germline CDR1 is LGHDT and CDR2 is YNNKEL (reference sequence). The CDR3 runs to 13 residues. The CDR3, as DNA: TGTGCCAGCAGCCTAGGATTTAACACTGAAGCTTTCTTT. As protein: CASSLGFNTEAFF.

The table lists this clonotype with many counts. In DNA form, the CDR3 reads TGTGCCAGCAGTTTGGGCTACTTACGGACAGATACGCAGTATTTT. Protein: CASSLGYLRTDTQYF. The V gene is TRBV28, the J gene TRBJ2-3; no clear D gene. The V end was cut by 3 bases, the J end by 3 bases, with 13 bases between. This CDR3 spans 15 amino acids. Germline CDR1 MDHEN, CDR2 SYDVKM.

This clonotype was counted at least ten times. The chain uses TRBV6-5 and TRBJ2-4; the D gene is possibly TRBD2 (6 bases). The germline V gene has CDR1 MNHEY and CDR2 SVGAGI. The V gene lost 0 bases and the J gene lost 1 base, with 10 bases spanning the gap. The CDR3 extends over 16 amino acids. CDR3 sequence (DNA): TGTGCCAGCAGTTACTCGGGGAGGACGGCCAAAAACATTCAGTACTTC. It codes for CASSYSGRTAKNIQYF.

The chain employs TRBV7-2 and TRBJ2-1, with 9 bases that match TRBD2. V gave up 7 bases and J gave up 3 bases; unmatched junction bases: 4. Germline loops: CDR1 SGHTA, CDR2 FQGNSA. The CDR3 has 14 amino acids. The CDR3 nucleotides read TGTGCCAGCAAGCGGACTAGCGACTACAATGAGCAGTTCTTC. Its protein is CASKRTSDYNEQFF. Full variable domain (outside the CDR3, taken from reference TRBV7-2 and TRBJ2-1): GAGVSQSPSNKVTEKGKDVELRCDPISGHTALYWYRQSLGQGLEFLIYFQGNSAPDKSGLPSDRFSAERTGGSVSTLTIQRTQQEDSAVYLCASKRTSDYNEQFFGPGTRLTVL.

CDR3 in DNA: TGTGCCAGCAGTTTTCGGGGGACTAGCACAGATACGCAGTATTTT. It codes for CASSFRGTSTDTQYF. The chain employs TRBV12-3 or TRBV12-4 and TRBJ2-3; D possibly corresponds to TRBD2 (6 bases). V lost 3 bases and J 0 bases, leaving 10 bases between the germline ends. CDR3 length: 15 residues.

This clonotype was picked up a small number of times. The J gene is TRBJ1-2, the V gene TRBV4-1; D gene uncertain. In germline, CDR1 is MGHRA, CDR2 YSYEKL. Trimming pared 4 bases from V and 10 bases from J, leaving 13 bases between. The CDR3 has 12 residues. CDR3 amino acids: CASSPPKWDYTF. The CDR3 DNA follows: TGCGCCAGCAGCCCACCGAAGTGGGACTACACCTTC.

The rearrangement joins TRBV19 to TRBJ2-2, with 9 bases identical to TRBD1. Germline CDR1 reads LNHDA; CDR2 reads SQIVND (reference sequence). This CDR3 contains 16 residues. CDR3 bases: TGTGGCAGCTCACCTTTGGGGACAGGGTCCACCGGGGAGCTGTTTTTT. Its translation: CGSSPLGTGSTGELFF. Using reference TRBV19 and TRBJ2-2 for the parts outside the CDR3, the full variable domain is DGGITQSPKYLFRKEGQNVTLSCEQNLNHDAMYWYRQDPGQGLRLIYYSQIVNDFQKGDIAEGYSVSREKKESFPLTVTSAQKNPTAFYLCGSSPLGTGSTGELFFGEGSRLTVL.

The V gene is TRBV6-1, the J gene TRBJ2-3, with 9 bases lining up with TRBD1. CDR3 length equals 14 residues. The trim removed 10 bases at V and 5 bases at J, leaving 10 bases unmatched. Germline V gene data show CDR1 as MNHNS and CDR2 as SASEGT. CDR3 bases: TGTGCCACCTGGGACAGGGAGGGAGGAGATACGCAGTATTTT. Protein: CATWDREGGDTQYF.

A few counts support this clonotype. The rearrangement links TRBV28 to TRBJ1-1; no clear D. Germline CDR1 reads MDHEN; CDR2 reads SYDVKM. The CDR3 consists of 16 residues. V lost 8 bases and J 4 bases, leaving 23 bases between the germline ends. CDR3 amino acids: CASLPVVFRESTEAFF. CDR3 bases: TGTGCCAGCTTGCCCGTAGTTTTCCGGGAGAGCACTGAAGCTTTCTTT. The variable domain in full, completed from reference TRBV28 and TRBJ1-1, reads DVKVTQSSRYLVKRTGEKVFLECVQDMDHENMFWYRQDPGLGLRLIYFSYDVKMKEKGDIPEGYSVSREKKERFSLILESASTNQTSMYLCASLPVVFRESTEAFFGQGTRLTVV.

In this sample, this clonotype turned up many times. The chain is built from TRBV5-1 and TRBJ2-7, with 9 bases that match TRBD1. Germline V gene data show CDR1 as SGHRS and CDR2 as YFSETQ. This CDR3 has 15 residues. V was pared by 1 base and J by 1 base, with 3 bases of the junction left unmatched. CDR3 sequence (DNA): TGCGCCAGCAGCTTGACAGGGACAGGGTCCTACGAGCAGTACTTC. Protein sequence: CASSLTGTGSYEQYF.

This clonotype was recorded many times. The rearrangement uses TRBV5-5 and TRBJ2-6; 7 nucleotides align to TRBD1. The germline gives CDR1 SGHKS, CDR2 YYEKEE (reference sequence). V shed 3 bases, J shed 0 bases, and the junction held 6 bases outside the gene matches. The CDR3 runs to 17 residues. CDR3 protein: CASSSDRFRSGANVLTF. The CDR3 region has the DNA TGTGCCAGCAGCTCGGACAGGTTCCGCTCTGGGGCCAACGTCCTGACTTTC.